The TCR beta chain under discussion was sequenced for a study of CXCR3-negative and CXCR3-positive naive CD8 T cells. Every CD8+ subset sample held some 300,000 flow-sorted cells, done in triplicate. With UMI labels, 5' RACE was used to prepare the TRB cDNA libraries. TCRdb re-called the 5' RACE reads and gives one entry per CDR3 protein, without DNA. Its listing shows over 95,000 distinct CDR3 sequences. To note about this clonotype: No antigen is known for it.

The germline CDR1 and CDR2 sequences are MGHRA and YSYEKL. The CDR3 is 14 residues long. Overall study findings and caveats: Partially decreased CXCR3 expression was recorded after cryopreservation, and fresh PBMCs were used in most assays. TRB CDR3s of CXCR3-positive naive cells were more hydrophobic than those of CXCR3-negative naive cells.

Material: naive CXCR3+ CD8+ T cells from blood. Subset specified: CD45RO-CCR7+CD27+CD95- naive CD8+ T cells expressing CXCR3 (TNR3+). The rearrangement joins TRBV4-1 to TRBJ2-7; TCRdb reports TRBD1, a call that lacks DNA to check it against. This clonotype was sampled from a human donor in good health. Some clones in this sample may be carry-over from other donors' samples. CDR3: CASSIGTGGYEQYF.